A single sample gave rise to the 11 T cell receptor beta chains below, sequenced in a study of regulatory T cells in long-lasting Graves disease. The time point denotes: persistent/refractory GD, antithyroid drugs over 5 years with positive TRAb. Isolated PBMC RNA provided the starting material for the TCR library. According to the study, TCR beta libraries were built with iRepertoire HTBI primers and CDR3-region Arm-PCR. Using its own MiXCR run on the multiplex PCR reads, TCRdb lists one record per CDR3 protein. The sample lists a few hundred thousand distinct CDR3 sequences, roughly 23% occurring once. Sequenced here: peripheral blood mononuclear cells (PBMCs), sampled when the disease was refractory, from a patient treated with antithyroid drugs. The receptors were gathered from a woman aged 40-49 years with Graves disease.

This clonotype showed up just a few times. The chain carries TRBV24-1 and TRBJ2-5; perhaps TRBD1 as D (5 bases). The CDR3 totals 13 residues. CDR1 KGHDR and CDR2 SFDVKD come from the germline V gene. V was trimmed by 7 bases and J by 2 bases, leaving 10 bases between them. The CDR3 sequence: CATSDSNQETQYF. The CDR3 coding sequence is TGTGCCACCAGCGACAGTAATCAAGAGACCCAGTACTTC.

This clonotype has at least ten counts. The rearrangement joins TRBV7-9 to TRBJ1-4, with TRBD1 matching over 7 bases. J lost 0 bases, V lost 5 bases, and 3 bases had no gene match. This CDR3 is built from 15 residues. The germline gives CDR1 SEHNR, CDR2 FQNEAQ (reference sequence). The CDR3 region is CASSIGQATNEKLFF. The CDR3 DNA is TGTGCCAGCAGCATTGGACAGGCAACTAATGAAAAACTGTTTTTT.

The V call is TRBV7-9, the J call TRBJ2-7; a possible D gene is TRBD2 (5 bases). This CDR3 is built from 15 residues. CDR1 SEHNR and CDR2 FQNEAQ come from the germline V gene (reference sequence). Trimming shortened V by 0 bases and J by 0 bases, and 9 bases separated the two germline ends. For the CDR3, the DNA is TGTGCCAGCAGCTTAGCGTGGGAGAGCTCCTACGAGCAGTACTTC. As protein: CASSLAWESSYEQYF.

A note on this clonotype: A much larger clone differs from this one at a single base, so this may be a read error. The J gene is TRBJ2-7, the V gene TRBV6-1, with a tentative D call TRBD1 (6 bases). Germline V gene sequence: CDR1 MNHNS, CDR2 SASEGT. The CDR3 spans 12 residues. Written as DNA, the CDR3 is TGTGACACCGTCACGACAGGTTACGAGCAGTACTTC. This sequence encodes CDTVTTGYEQYF.

This clonotype was observed at least ten times. This chain connects TRBV11-1 to TRBJ2-7; D unresolved. This CDR3 has 12 amino acids. CDR1 is SGHAT and CDR2 is FQDESV in the germline V gene (reference sequence). V lost 5 bases and J lost 4, with 9 bases in between. CDR3 bases: TGTGCCAGCAGCGACGGCTATTACGAGCAGTACTTC. This sequence encodes CASSDGYYEQYF.

The sample holds many counts of this clonotype. This rearrangement joins TRBV2 to TRBJ2-2; D may be TRBD2 (6 bases). Per the germline V gene, CDR1 is SNHLY and CDR2 is FYNNEI. The CDR3 runs 15 residues. The V end was cut by 7 bases, the J end by 1 base, with 13 bases between. This CDR3 reads CASKVSSVNTGELFF. The CDR3 DNA reads as TGTGCCAGCAAGGTCTCTAGCGTGAACACCGGGGAGCTGTTTTTT. Full variable domain (missing parts from reference TRBV2 and TRBJ2-2): EPEVTQTPSHQVTQMGQEVILRCVPISNHLYFYWYRQILGQKVEFLVSFYNNEISEKSEIFDDQFSVERPDGSNFTLKIRSTKLEDSAMYFCASKVSSVNTGELFFGEGSRLTVL.

This clonotype was observed many times. This sequence joins TRBV27 and TRBJ1-1; D may be TRBD1 (6 bases). Trimming pared 6 bases from V and 3 bases from J, leaving 14 bases between. The germline CDR1 and CDR2 sequences are MNHEY and SMNVEV (reference sequence). The CDR3 is made up of 14 amino acids. The CDR3 protein is CASSIQGVHTEAFF. CDR3 nucleotides: TGTGCCAGCAGCATACAGGGTGTGCACACTGAAGCTTTCTTT.

Here the CDR3 reads CASSATGPAGYGYTF. The CDR3 DNA follows: TGTGCCAGCAGTGCGACCGGCCCTGCAGGTTATGGCTACACCTTC. The chain combines TRBV27 with TRBJ1-2; the D is unclear. The CDR3 loop spans 15 amino acids. The V gene lost 5 bases and the J gene lost 5 bases, with 18 bases spanning the gap. Per the germline V gene, CDR1 is MNHEY and CDR2 is SMNVEV (reference sequence).

This clonotype was seen just once. The likely explanation is a read error, given a far larger clone one base away. The chain joins TRBV7-2 to TRBJ1-2; 12 nucleotides align to TRBD1. Germline V gene lookup returns CDR1 SGHTA and CDR2 FQGNSA. The CDR3 consists of 13 residues. CDR3 in amino acids: CASSSGTGGGCTF. CDR3 DNA sequence: TGTGCCAGCAGCTCAGGGACAGGGGGCGGCTGCACCTTC. Drawing the rest from reference TRBV7-2 and TRBJ1-2, the complete variable domain is GAGVSQSPSNKVTEKGKDVELRCDPISGHTALYWYRQSLGQGLEFLIYFQGNSAPDKSGLPSDRFSAERTGGSVSTLTIQRTQQEDSAVYLCASSSGTGGGCTFGSGTRLTVV.

Turning to this clonotype: Sequence at one end of the junction differs from germline and may be a read error. V and J are TRBV20-1 and TRBJ2-1; TRBD1 is a possible D gene (6 bases). Germline lookup yields CDR1 DFQATT and CDR2 SNEGSKA (reference sequence). CDR3 length: 12 amino acids. The CDR3 sequence is CSASRTENEQSF. The CDR3 region has the DNA TGCAGTGCTAGCCGGACAGAGAATGAGCAGTCCTTC.

This clonotype was observed a few times. The chain couples TRBV5-5 to TRBJ2-5; 7 positions match TRBD1. CDR3 size: 14 residues. CDR1 SGHKS and CDR2 YYEKEE come from the germline V gene (reference sequence). Trimming removed 4 bases from V and 4 bases from J; junction bases left unmatched: 7. CDR3 loop: CASSRRQGAETQYF. DNA for the CDR3: TGTGCCAGCAGCCGTCGACAGGGAGCAGAGACCCAGTACTTC.